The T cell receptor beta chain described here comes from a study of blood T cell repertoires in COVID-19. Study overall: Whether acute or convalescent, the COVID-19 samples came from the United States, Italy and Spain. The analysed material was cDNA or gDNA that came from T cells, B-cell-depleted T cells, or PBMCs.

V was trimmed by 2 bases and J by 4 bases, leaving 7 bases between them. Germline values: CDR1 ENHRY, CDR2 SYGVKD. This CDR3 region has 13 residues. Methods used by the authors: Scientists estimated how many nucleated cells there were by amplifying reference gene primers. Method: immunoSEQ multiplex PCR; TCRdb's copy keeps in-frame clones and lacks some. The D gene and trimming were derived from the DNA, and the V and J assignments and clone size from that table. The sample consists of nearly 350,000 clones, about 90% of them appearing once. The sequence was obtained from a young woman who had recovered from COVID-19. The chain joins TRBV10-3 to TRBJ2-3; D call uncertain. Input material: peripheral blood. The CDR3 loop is CAISEIAADTQYF. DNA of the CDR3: TGTGCCATCAGTGAGATAGCTGCAGATACGCAGTATTTT.